These 26 T cell receptor beta chains came from one sample sequenced in a study of T cells in Graves' hyperthyroidism and ophthalmopathy. TCR beta CDR3 sequences were amplified from RNA transcripts. The HTBI primer set served for first-round RT-PCR of the TCR CDR3. TCRdb called the multiplex PCR reads again in MiXCR, with one record for every CDR3 protein. The sample has around 300,000 distinct CDR3 sequences; 14% are singletons. Sample: blood. The source is a woman between 25 and 40 years old with Graves' hyperthyroidism.

This clonotype appeared a few times. The chain uses TRBV20-1 and TRBJ2-7; 9 nucleotides line up with TRBD2. Germline-derived CDR1 and CDR2 are DFQATT and SNEGSKA (reference sequence). CDR3 length: 14 residues. The J segment lost 5 bases and the V segment lost 6 bases, leaving 11 bases of the junction unmatched. The CDR3 sequence is CSAHPGTSLHEQYF. Written as DNA, the CDR3 is TGCAGTGCCCACCCCGGGACTAGCTTGCACGAGCAGTACTTC.

This clonotype has a handful of counts. This chain joins TRBV30 and TRBJ1-1; 7 bases align to TRBD1. Unmatched junction bases numbered 2, after V lost 1 base and J lost 0 bases. The CDR3 consists of 14 residues. Per the germline V gene, CDR1 is GTSNPN and CDR2 is SVGIG (reference sequence). The CDR3 nucleotides read TGTGCCTGGAGTGCCAGGGGGGTGAACACTGAAGCTTTCTTT. It encodes CAWSARGVNTEAFF.

This clonotype was recorded at least ten times. In nucleotides, the CDR3 is TGTGCCAGCAGCACCCACCAACCGGGACAGGGGGCTAGTGGCTATGGCTACACCTTC. It translates to CASSTHQPGQGASGYGYTF. The chain links TRBV12-3 or TRBV12-4 to TRBJ1-2, with 12 bases that match TRBD1. Trimming took 6 bases from V and 4 from J; bases not matched to a gene: 18. This CDR3 has 19 residues.

This clonotype has more than one count but fewer than ten. The J gene is TRBJ2-5, the V gene TRBV20-1; D is unclear. Germline assignment: CDR1 DFQATT and CDR2 SNEGSKA (reference sequence). Trimming left V 0 bases short and J 2 bases short, with 13 bases between. The CDR3 spans 15 residues. The CDR3 DNA follows: TGCAGTGCTAGAGATATCTTGGGTAGGCAAGAGACCCAGTACTTC. It is translated as CSARDILGRQETQYF.

The table lists this clonotype with many counts. The chain carries TRBV25-1 and TRBJ1-3; unclear D gene. V lost 5 bases, J lost 0 bases, and 11 bases lay in between. The CDR3 runs 15 residues. Germline V gives CDR1 MGHDK, CDR2 SYGVNS. The CDR3 loop reads CASSPQLISGNTIYF. CDR3 DNA sequence: TGTGCCAGCAGTCCACAGCTAATCTCTGGAAACACCATATATTTT.

This clonotype has more than one count but fewer than ten. The chain uses TRBV20-1 and TRBJ2-1, with 7 bases fitting TRBD2. CDR3 length equals 16 residues. Germline trimming cut 3 bases from V and 1 base from J; bases unmatched to any gene: 9. Germline assignment: CDR1 DFQATT and CDR2 SNEGSKA (reference sequence). Here the CDR3 DNA reads TGCAGTGCTAGCAGTACGCTAGCGGAGTCCTACAATGAGCAGTTCTTC. Its protein product is CSASSTLAESYNEQFF.

The chain recombines TRBV4-1 with TRBJ2-2, with 10 positions matching TRBD2. The CDR3 loop spans 17 amino acids. Germline CDR1 MGHRA, CDR2 YSYEKL. The J segment lost 6 bases and the V segment lost 2 bases, leaving 9 bases of the junction unmatched. The CDR3 protein is CASSQNVAGGRAGELFF. The CDR3 DNA follows: TGCGCCAGCAGCCAAAACGTAGCGGGAGGCCGGGCCGGGGAGCTGTTTTTT.

This clonotype has just a few counts. The chain couples TRBV19 to TRBJ2-7; D might be TRBD1 (6 bases). V was clipped by 3 bases and J by 3 bases, with 12 bases between them. This CDR3 is 14 amino acids long. The germline V gene encodes CDR1 LNHDA and CDR2 SQIVND (reference sequence). CDR3 sequence (DNA): TGTGCCAGTAGTATCCGGACAGACTACTACGAGCAGTACTTC. Translating gives CASSIRTDYYEQYF.

The V and J genes are TRBV11-2 and TRBJ1-4, with D perhaps matching TRBD1 (5 bases). This CDR3 has 14 amino acids. V gave up 5 bases and J gave up 4 bases, with 11 bases separating them. In germline, CDR1 is SGHAT, CDR2 FQNNGV. This CDR3 reads CASSVRQLNEKLFF. As DNA, the CDR3 is TGTGCCAGCAGCGTGAGACAGCTTAATGAAAAACTGTTTTTT.

This clonotype has at least ten counts. This chain uses TRBV2 with TRBJ2-1; 9 bases are a match to TRBD2. V lost 4 bases and J lost 7; bases outside the gene matches: 8. The CDR3 runs to 15 residues. CDR1 is SNHLY, CDR2 FYNNEI, per germline. The CDR3 loop reads CASSVGAGGRNEQFF. In DNA form, the CDR3 reads TGTGCCAGCAGTGTCGGGGCGGGAGGGCGAAATGAGCAGTTCTTC.

The chain has TRBV2 and TRBJ2-1, with D unclear. The CDR3 is 12 amino acids. Between the trimmed V and J ends, which lost 3 bases and 6 bases, there was a span of 6 bases. Germline V gene sequence: CDR1 SNHLY, CDR2 FYNNEI. The CDR3 region is CASSDWGNEQFF. The CDR3 nucleotides read TGTGCCAGCAGTGATTGGGGCAATGAGCAGTTCTTC. The variable domain in full, completed from reference TRBV2 and TRBJ2-1, reads EPEVTQTPSHQVTQMGQEVILRCVPISNHLYFYWYRQILGQKVEFLVSFYNNEISEKSEIFDDQFSVERPDGSNFTLKIRSTKLEDSAMYFCASSDWGNEQFFGPGTRLTVL.

At least ten counts were recorded for this clonotype. V and J are TRBV12-3 or TRBV12-4 and TRBJ2-1; TRBD2 agrees at 8 bases. Trimming removed 6 bases from V and 6 bases from J; junction bases left unmatched: 10. The CDR3 is 15 residues long. The CDR3 spells CASSHSGREVNEQFF. The CDR3 nucleotides read TGTGCCAGCAGCCATTCGGGGCGGGAGGTCAATGAGCAGTTCTTC.

In its sample, this clonotype was seen many times. The rearrangement uses TRBV28 and TRBJ2-7; D perhaps matches TRBD2 (6 bases). This CDR3 contains 15 residues. Trimming removed 7 bases at V and 0 bases at J, with 16 bases between. The germline gives CDR1 MDHEN, CDR2 SYDVKM. CDR3 in DNA: TGTGCCAGCATTGCAGCCGGGACTTACTCCTACGAGCAGTACTTC. Its translation is CASIAAGTYSYEQYF. Supplemented by reference TRBV28 and TRBJ2-7, the full variable domain reads DVKVTQSSRYLVKRTGEKVFLECVQDMDHENMFWYRQDPGLGLRLIYFSYDVKMKEKGDIPEGYSVSREKKERFSLILESASTNQTSMYLCASIAAGTYSYEQYFGPGTRLTVT.

This clonotype was counted at least ten times. The CDR3 here is CASSPLRQVADEKLFF. The CDR3 DNA sequence: TGTGCCAGCAGTCCACTCCGACAGGTAGCGGATGAAAAACTGTTTTTT. The chain carries TRBV28 and TRBJ1-4, with D tentatively TRBD1 (6 bases). Trimming removed 5 bases at V and 6 bases at J, with 19 bases between. The germline V gene has CDR1 MDHEN and CDR2 SYDVKM. The CDR3 is made up of 16 amino acids.

This clonotype was observed a handful of times. The chain links TRBV11-2 to TRBJ2-2; D call uncertain. Deletions cut 1 base from V and 5 bases from J, with 5 bases between. Germline CDR1 is SGHAT and CDR2 is FQNNGV. This CDR3 region has 13 residues. The CDR3 DNA is TGTGCCAGCAGCTTAGCATCTACCGGGGAGCTGTTTTTT. It codes for CASSLASTGELFF.

The sample holds a few counts of this clonotype. This CDR3 is missing its conserved last phenylalanine or tryptophan, likely due to a read error. The J gene is TRBJ1-5, the V gene TRBV6-2 or TRBV6-3; unclear D gene. The germline V gene encodes CDR1 MNHEY and CDR2 SVGEGT. The CDR3 covers 14 residues. Trimming took 5 bases from V and 0 from J, leaving 8 bases between them. This CDR3 is CASSAEISNQPQHS. Written as DNA, the CDR3 is TGTGCCAGCAGTGCAGAAATTAGCAATCAGCCCCAGCATTCT.

This clonotype was seen at least ten times. The rearrangement uses TRBV2 and TRBJ2-7; TRBD2 might be the D (5 bases). Trimming removed 8 bases from V and 4 bases from J, with 6 bases in between. The V gene's germline CDR1 is SNHLY and CDR2 FYNNEI. The CDR3 consists of 10 residues. Here the CDR3 reads CASSGYEQYF. The CDR3 DNA is TGTGCCAGCTCGGGATACGAGCAGTACTTC.

This clonotype was found many times. J is TRBJ2-7 and V is TRBV6-2 or TRBV6-3; 10 nucleotides agree with TRBD1. This CDR3 spans 16 amino acids. Germline V CDR1 and CDR2: MNHEY, SVGEGT. Trimming cost V 5 bases and J 3 bases; bases outside gene matches: 10. CDR3: CASSILPGQGLYEQYF. In DNA, the CDR3 is TGTGCCAGCAGTATCCTACCGGGACAGGGGCTCTACGAGCAGTACTTC.

This clonotype appeared a few times. The chain employs TRBV12-3 or TRBV12-4 and TRBJ2-5; either TRBD1 or TRBD2 may fit D (6 bases each). This CDR3 comprises 14 residues. V lost 5 bases and J 5 bases, leaving 15 bases between the germline ends. CDR3 nucleotides: TGTGCCAGCAGTAGGGGGGTAGAGAGGGAGACCCAGTACTTC. Encoded protein: CASSRGVERETQYF.

The rearrangement uses TRBV7-9 and TRBJ2-7; either TRBD1 or TRBD2 may fit D (6 bases each). The CDR3 contains 15 residues. CDR1 is SEHNR and CDR2 is FQNEAQ in the germline V gene (reference sequence). V was clipped by 1 base and J by 5 bases, with 15 bases between them. The chain's CDR3 is CASSLDRRGAHEQYF. As DNA, the CDR3 is TGTGCCAGCAGCTTAGACCGGAGGGGGGCCCACGAGCAGTACTTC.

This clonotype was found a few times. V usage is TRBV19 and J usage is TRBJ1-1; D is unclear. This CDR3 region has 14 residues. Trimming stripped 0 bases from V and 3 bases from J, with 8 bases between. The germline CDR1 and CDR2 sequences are LNHDA and SQIVND (reference sequence). The CDR3 here is CASSIDRSYTEAFF. In DNA form, the CDR3 reads TGTGCCAGTAGTATAGATCGCAGTTACACTGAAGCTTTCTTT.

This clonotype was observed a handful of times. This chain uses TRBV30 with TRBJ1-6, with 8 bases aligning to TRBD1. V trimming: 3 bases; J trimming: 10 bases; junction bases outside the gene matches: 8. The CDR3 covers 14 residues. CDR1 is GTSNPN, CDR2 SVGIG, per germline (reference sequence). The CDR3 reads CAWSVTGEGSPLHF. In DNA, the CDR3 is TGTGCCTGGAGCGTGACAGGGGAAGGCTCACCCCTCCACTTT.

There are many counts of this clonotype. J is TRBJ1-2 and V is TRBV28; tentative D call: TRBD1 (5 bases). There are 13 residues in the CDR3. The ends were cut back, 2 bases at V and 8 bases at J, with 12 bases in the middle. Looked up from germline, CDR1 is MDHEN and CDR2 is SYDVKM. The chain's CDR3 is CASSLAGQGGYTF. The CDR3 coding sequence is TGTGCCAGCAGTTTAGCGGGGCAGGGCGGCTACACCTTC.

The chain is built from TRBV29-1 and TRBJ2-1; 10 positions match TRBD2. The germline gives CDR1 SQVTM, CDR2 ANQGSEA. The ends lost 3 bases at V and 2 bases at J; junction bases unmatched: 10. This CDR3 spans 17 amino acids. CDR3 sequence reads: CSVEWLAGVGPYNEQFF. In DNA, the CDR3 is TGCAGCGTTGAGTGGCTAGCGGGAGTCGGACCCTACAATGAGCAGTTCTTC.

Many counts were recorded for this clonotype. The J gene is TRBJ2-5, the V gene TRBV2; 9 positions agree with TRBD2. CDR3 length: 14 amino acids. Per germline, CDR1 SNHLY and CDR2 FYNNEI. V lost 7 bases, J lost 3 bases, and 6 bases stayed unmatched. CDR3: CASNYVAGEETQYF. The CDR3 DNA sequence: TGTGCCAGCAACTATGTAGCGGGAGAAGAGACCCAGTACTTC.

This clonotype was detected once. The chain recombines TRBV11-1 with TRBJ1-1, with D hard to call. CDR3 size: 16 residues. V lost 1 base to trimming and J lost 1 base, with 13 bases between them. Germline V lookup: CDR1 SGHAT, CDR2 FQDESV (reference sequence). Written as DNA, the CDR3 is TGTGCCAGCAGCTTAGAGCGGGGTCTAGCGAACACTGAAGCTTTCTTT. As protein: CASSLERGLANTEAFF.